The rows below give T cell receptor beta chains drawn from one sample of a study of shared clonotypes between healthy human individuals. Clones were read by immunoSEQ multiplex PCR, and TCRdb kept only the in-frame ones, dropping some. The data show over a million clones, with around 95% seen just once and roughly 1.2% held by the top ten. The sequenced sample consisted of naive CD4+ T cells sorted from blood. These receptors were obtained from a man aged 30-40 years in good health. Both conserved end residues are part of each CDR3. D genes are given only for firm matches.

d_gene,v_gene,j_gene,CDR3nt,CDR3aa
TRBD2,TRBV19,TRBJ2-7,TGTGCCAGTAGTGGGCCGGGACTAGCGGGAGATCCCTACGAGCAGTACTTC,CASSGPGLAGDPYEQYF
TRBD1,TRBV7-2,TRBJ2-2,TGTGCCAGCCAAGTGGCCGGACAGGGATTGGGGGAGCTGTTTTTT,CASQVAGQGLGELFF
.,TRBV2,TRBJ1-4,TGTGCCAGCATGAGTGAGGGGGGGGATGAAAAACTGTTTTTT,CASMSEGGDEKLFF
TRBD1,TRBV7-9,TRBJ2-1,TGTGCCAGCAGCACAGGACAGGGTGGAAATGAGCAGTTCTTC,CASSTGQGGNEQFF
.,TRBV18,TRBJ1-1,TGTGCCAGCTCACTCGGCAGGAGGGCGGACACTGAAGCTTTCTTT,CASSLGRRADTEAFF
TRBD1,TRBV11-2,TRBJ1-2,TGTGCCAGCAGCCAGGGACAGGACCCAAACTATGGCTACACCTTC,CASSQGQDPNYGYTF
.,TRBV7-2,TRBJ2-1,TGTGCCAGCAGCAGAGGGGTTTTCTACAATGAGCAGTTCTTC,CASSRGVFYNEQFF
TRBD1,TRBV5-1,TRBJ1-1,TGCGCCAGCAGCAGGGGGACAGGAGAGAACACTGAAGCTTTCTTT,CASSRGTGENTEAFF
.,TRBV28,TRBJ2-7,TGTGCCAGCAGCATTGGGGCAGGGCCCTACGAGCAGTACTTC,CASSIGAGPYEQYF
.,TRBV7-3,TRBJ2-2,TGTGCCAGCAGCCCGACCTACACCGGGGAGCTGTTTTTT,CASSPTYTGELFF